This T cell receptor beta chain was sequenced for a study of T-cell reconstitution after alpha-beta-depleted transplantation in children. During its preparation, the TCRbeta library received unique molecular identifiers. TCRdb re-called the PCR reads through MiXCR, storing one row per CDR3 protein. This sample yields 750,000 to 950,000 distinct CDR3 sequences, of which under 20% are seen a single time; approximately 4.5% belongs to the top ten. Note on this clonotype: Its antigen remains unidentified.

Trimming took off 2 bases at V and 0 bases at J, with 4 bases between the two ends. Germline lookup yields CDR1 LNHNV and CDR2 YYDKDF (reference sequence). This CDR3 comprises 13 residues. Whole-study findings and limits: T-cell counts and diversity were attributed mostly to newly produced T cells one year after transplant.

Here the sequenced sample was PBMCs, mostly from graft donor cells, taken 360 days after TCRalphabeta/CD19-depleted stem cell transplant. The chain combines TRBV15 with TRBJ2-5; D gene ambiguous. The source of this sequence is a male patient aged 10 to 17 who had a stem cell transplant for acute lymphoblastic leukemia, so the T cells may come from the graft donor. The CDR3 reads CATSRQYQETQYF. CDR3 coding DNA: TGTGCCACCAGCAGACAGTACCAAGAGACCCAGTACTTC.